Listed below are T cell receptor beta chains from one sample, sequenced in a study of identical twins. TCRdb processed the 5' RACE reads anew with MiXCR; each CDR3 protein has one entry. The sample shows some 1,600,000 distinct CDR3 sequences, about 30% of them seen only once. The specimen was cord blood. The receptor set was obtained from a newborn girl in good health. Each CDR3 is given with its conserved first and last residue. D genes are given only for firm matches. Size values are once, few and many counts, or a class for expanded clones, and some rows have none.

D gene: -; CDR3 length: 11; J gene: TRBJ1-3; clone size: -; V gene: TRBV12-3/TRBV12-4; CDR3 protein: CATEGGNTIYF; CDR3 DNA: TGTGCCACCGAGGGAGGAAACACCATATATTTT
D gene: -; CDR3 length: 16; J gene: TRBJ2-2; clone size: -; V gene: TRBV10-3; CDR3 protein: CAISDTQGPNTGELFF; CDR3 DNA: TGTGCCATCTCTGACACCCAGGGCCCGAACACCGGGGAGCTGTTTTTT
D gene: TRBD1; CDR3 length: 15; J gene: TRBJ1-2; clone size: -; V gene: TRBV14; CDR3 protein: CASSQDLRDSYGYTF; CDR3 DNA: TGTGCCAGCAGCCAAGATCTACGGGACAGCTATGGCTACACCTTC
D gene: -; CDR3 length: 13; J gene: TRBJ1-1; clone size: -; V gene: TRBV30; CDR3 protein: CAWTPEGNTEAFF; CDR3 DNA: TGTGCCTGGACCCCCGAGGGGAACACTGAAGCTTTCTTT
D gene: -; CDR3 length: 13; J gene: TRBJ2-7; clone size: -; V gene: TRBV10-3; CDR3 protein: CAISPVGGLGQYF; CDR3 DNA: TGTGCCATCAGCCCAGTGGGGGGGCTCGGGCAGTACTTC
D gene: -; CDR3 length: 12; J gene: TRBJ2-3; clone size: -; V gene: TRBV20-1; CDR3 protein: CSAKGEPDTQYF; CDR3 DNA: TGCAGTGCTAAGGGGGAACCAGATACGCAGTATTTT
D gene: TRBD1; CDR3 length: 13; J gene: TRBJ1-5; clone size: few; V gene: TRBV20-1; CDR3 protein: CSARGTGHQPQHF; CDR3 DNA: TGCAGTGCTAGAGGGACAGGGCATCAGCCCCAGCATTTT
D gene: -; CDR3 length: 16; J gene: TRBJ2-7; clone size: few; V gene: TRBV20-1; CDR3 protein: CSARPGTVLSYNEQYF; CDR3 DNA: TGCAGTGCTAGGCCGGGTACGGTTCTATCCTACAATGAGCAGTACTTC
D gene: TRBD1; CDR3 length: 14; J gene: TRBJ1-2; clone size: few; V gene: TRBV27; CDR3 protein: CASSFDRASYGYTF; CDR3 DNA: TGTGCCAGCAGTTTCGACAGGGCCTCGTATGGCTACACCTTC
D gene: -; CDR3 length: 15; J gene: TRBJ2-1; clone size: few; V gene: TRBV5-1; CDR3 protein: CASIATVSSYNEQFF; CDR3 DNA: TGCGCCAGCATCGCGACAGTGAGCTCCTACAATGAGCAGTTCTTC
D gene: -; CDR3 length: 14; J gene: TRBJ2-7; clone size: many; V gene: TRBV5-1; CDR3 protein: CASSLQGQSYEQYF; CDR3 DNA: TGCGCCAGCAGCTTGCAGGGCCAATCCTACGAGCAGTACTTC
D gene: TRBD2; CDR3 length: 14; J gene: TRBJ2-3; clone size: few; V gene: TRBV2; CDR3 protein: CASSSGRARDTQYF; CDR3 DNA: TGTGCCAGCAGCAGCGGGAGGGCCAGAGATACGCAGTATTTT
D gene: -; CDR3 length: 15; J gene: TRBJ2-7; clone size: -; V gene: TRBV6-5; CDR3 protein: CASSYSTLGSYEQYF; CDR3 DNA: TGTGCCAGCAGTTACTCGACGCTTGGGTCCTACGAGCAGTACTTC
D gene: TRBD1; CDR3 length: 14; J gene: TRBJ1-2; clone size: few; V gene: TRBV14; CDR3 protein: CASSPGFLGQRNTF; CDR3 DNA: TGTGCCAGCAGCCCAGGTTTTTTGGGACAGAGAAACACCTTC
D gene: -; CDR3 length: 12; J gene: TRBJ2-7; clone size: -; V gene: TRBV5-6; CDR3 protein: CASSWTLGEQYF; CDR3 DNA: TGTGCCAGCAGTTGGACCTTGGGGGAGCAGTACTTC